The next 8 T cell receptor beta chains were all read from a single sample in a study of CD8 T cell repertoires and HIV-1 epitope variants. Sequencing was performed with immunoSEQ multiplex PCR; in TCRdb, only in-frame clones are kept and a portion is missing. The data contain 6,000 to 8,000 clones, 63% of them singletons. These receptors have no known antigen. Sequencing was done on a sample of cultured CD8+ T cells derived from PBMCs. These receptors originate from a male donor with HIV.

This clone was seen a few times. CDR3 sequence: CASSQGGINTEAFF. As DNA, the CDR3 is TGCGCCAGCAGCCAAGGGGGGATAAACACTGAAGCTTTCTTT. The chain carries TRBV4-1 and TRBJ1-1, with D tentatively TRBD1 (5 bases). Per the germline V gene, CDR1 is MGHRA and CDR2 is YSYEKL. CDR3 length: 14 residues. V dropped 1 base and J dropped 2 bases, with 8 bases sitting between them.

This clone occurred once. The CDR3 DNA sequence: TGCGCCAGCAGTCGGACTAGCGGGACTACTAGCTCCTACGAGCAGTACTTC. This encodes CASSRTSGTTSSYEQYF. This chain connects TRBV5-1 to TRBJ2-7; 12 bases match TRBD2. This CDR3 is built from 17 residues. V shed 5 bases, J shed 0 bases, and the junction held 9 bases outside the gene matches. Germline V gene sequence: CDR1 SGHRS, CDR2 YFSETQ.

The gene calls are TRBV5-1 and TRBJ1-2; 8 bases fit TRBD1. CDR1 SGHRS and CDR2 YFSETQ come from the germline V gene. Trimming at V came to 3 bases and at J to 4 bases, leaving 8 bases not matched to a gene. The CDR3 is 15 amino acids. For the CDR3, the DNA is TGCGCCAGCAGCTCTGGACAGGGTCGCGGCTATGGCTACACCTTC. It translates to CASSSGQGRGYGYTF.

V gene TRBV15 combines with J gene TRBJ1-2, with no clear D. This CDR3 is built from 15 residues. Germline-derived CDR1 and CDR2 are LNHNV and YYDKDF (reference sequence). V lost 0 bases to trimming and J lost 4 bases, with 12 bases between them. The CDR3 DNA follows: TGTGCCACCAGCAGAGATCGTACAGTCCTCTATGGCTACACCTTC. Its protein is CATSRDRTVLYGYTF.

The chain uses TRBV28 and TRBJ1-4; TRBD1 agrees at 7 bases. After removal of 3 bases from V and 0 bases from J, the junction contained 4 bases not matched to a gene. This CDR3 comprises 16 residues. The germline gives CDR1 MDHEN, CDR2 SYDVKM. The CDR3: CASSFDRATTNEKLFF. CDR3 DNA: TGTGCCAGCAGTTTTGACAGGGCGACAACTAATGAAAAACTGTTTTTT.

The chain uses TRBV27 and TRBJ2-7; a possible D gene is TRBD1 (6 bases). Trimming shortened V by 7 bases and J by 4 bases, and 11 bases separated the two germline ends. The CDR3 extends over 12 amino acids. From germline, CDR1 is MNHEY and CDR2 SMNVEV (reference sequence). The CDR3 region is CASMGASYEQYF. The CDR3 nucleotides are TGTGCCAGCATGGGGGCTTCGTACGAGCAGTACTTC.

This clone was recorded only once. V gene TRBV6-5 combines with J gene TRBJ2-7; D is perhaps TRBD1 (5 bases). This CDR3 contains 14 residues. V shed 6 bases and J shed 5 bases, with 17 bases lying between them. The V gene's germline CDR1 is MNHEY and CDR2 SVGAGI. This CDR3 is CASSAETALNEQYF. The CDR3 DNA reads as TGTGCCAGCAGCGCCGAGACAGCACTGAACGAGCAGTACTTC.

This clone was recorded only once. V usage is TRBV7-2 and J usage is TRBJ2-5; 10 nucleotides match TRBD2. Germline loops: CDR1 SGHTA, CDR2 FQGNSA. Trimming removed 5 bases from V and 7 bases from J; junction bases left unmatched: 13. The CDR3 runs to 16 residues. The CDR3 DNA reads TGTGCCAGCAGCCTCGGACTAAGCGGGGGGGTTTTGACCCAGTACTTC. This encodes CASSLGLSGGVLTQYF.